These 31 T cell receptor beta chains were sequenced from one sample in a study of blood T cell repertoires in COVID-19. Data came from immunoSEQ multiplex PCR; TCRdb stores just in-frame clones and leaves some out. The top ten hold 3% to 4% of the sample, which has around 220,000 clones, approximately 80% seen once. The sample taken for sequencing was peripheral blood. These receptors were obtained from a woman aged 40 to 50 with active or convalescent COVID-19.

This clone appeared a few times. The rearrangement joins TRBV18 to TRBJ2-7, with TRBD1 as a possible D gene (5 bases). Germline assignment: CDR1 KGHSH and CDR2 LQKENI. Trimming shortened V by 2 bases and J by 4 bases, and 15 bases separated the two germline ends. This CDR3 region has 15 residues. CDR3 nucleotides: TGTGCCAGCTCACCAGGGGCAGCCCGCGAGTACGAGCAGTACTTC. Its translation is CASSPGAAREYEQYF.

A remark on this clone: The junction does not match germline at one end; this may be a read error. CDR3 in amino acids: CSVGQGYSSPLHF. CDR3 DNA: TGCAGCGTGGGACAGGGGTATAGTTCACCCCTCCACTTT. The gene calls are TRBV29-1 and TRBJ1-6; 10 positions agree with TRBD1. The CDR3 runs to 13 residues. Germline V gene sequence: CDR1 SQVTM, CDR2 ANQGSEA.

This CDR3 is CATSRPQGASDYGYTF. The CDR3 region has the DNA TGTGCCACCAGCAGACCTCAGGGGGCGTCGGACTATGGCTACACCTTC. The chain is built from TRBV15 and TRBJ1-2, with TRBD1 matching 8 bases. With 2 bases clipped from V and 3 bases from J, the junction kept 8 bases outside the gene matches. Germline CDR1 is LNHNV and CDR2 is YYDKDF (reference sequence). This CDR3 spans 16 amino acids.

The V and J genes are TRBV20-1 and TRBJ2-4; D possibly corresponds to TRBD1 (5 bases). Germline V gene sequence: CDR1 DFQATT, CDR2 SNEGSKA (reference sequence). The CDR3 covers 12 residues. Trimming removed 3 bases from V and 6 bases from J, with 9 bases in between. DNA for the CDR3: TGCAGTGCTAGTGGGCAGGGAAACATTCAGTACTTC. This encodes CSASGQGNIQYF.

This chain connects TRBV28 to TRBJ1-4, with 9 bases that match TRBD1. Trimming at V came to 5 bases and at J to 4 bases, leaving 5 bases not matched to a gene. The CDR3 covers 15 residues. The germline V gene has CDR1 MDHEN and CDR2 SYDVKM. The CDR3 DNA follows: TGTGCCAGCAGTGGGGAGGGACAGGGTAATGAAAAACTGTTTTTT. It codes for CASSGEGQGNEKLFF.

CDR3 coding DNA: TGCGCCAGCAGCTGGGAACAGGGTTCCTATAATTCACCCCTCCACTTT. Protein: CASSWEQGSYNSPLHF. This rearrangement joins TRBV5-1 to TRBJ1-6, with D possibly being TRBD1 (6 bases). CDR1 and CDR2 from the germline V gene are SGHRS and YFSETQ. This CDR3 has 16 amino acids. Trimming left V 3 bases short and J 1 base short, with 11 bases between.

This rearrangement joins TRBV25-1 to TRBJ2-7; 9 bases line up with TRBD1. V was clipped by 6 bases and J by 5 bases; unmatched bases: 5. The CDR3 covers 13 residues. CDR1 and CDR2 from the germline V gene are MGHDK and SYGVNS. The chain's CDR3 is CASRQGASHEQYV. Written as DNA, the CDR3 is TGTGCCAGCAGACAGGGGGCCAGCCACGAGCAGTACGTC.

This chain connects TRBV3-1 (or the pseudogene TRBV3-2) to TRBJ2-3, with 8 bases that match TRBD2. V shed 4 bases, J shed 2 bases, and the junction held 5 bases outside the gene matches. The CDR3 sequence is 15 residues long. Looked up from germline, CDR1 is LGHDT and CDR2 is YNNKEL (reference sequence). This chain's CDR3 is CASSPRGGITDTQYF. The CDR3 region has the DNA TGTGCCAGCAGCCCCCGGGGGGGCATCACAGATACGCAGTATTTT.

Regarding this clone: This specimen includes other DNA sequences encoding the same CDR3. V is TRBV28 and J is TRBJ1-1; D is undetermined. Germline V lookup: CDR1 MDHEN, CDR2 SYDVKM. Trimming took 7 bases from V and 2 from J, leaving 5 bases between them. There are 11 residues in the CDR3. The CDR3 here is CASTLNTEAFF. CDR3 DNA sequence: TGTGCCAGCACCCTCAACACTGAAGCTTTCTTT.

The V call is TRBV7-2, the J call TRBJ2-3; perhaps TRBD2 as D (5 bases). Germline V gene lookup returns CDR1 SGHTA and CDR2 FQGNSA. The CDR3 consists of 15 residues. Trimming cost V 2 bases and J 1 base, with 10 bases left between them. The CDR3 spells CASSLIAPGTDTQYF. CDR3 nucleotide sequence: TGTGCCAGCAGCTTAATAGCGCCAGGCACAGATACGCAGTATTTT.

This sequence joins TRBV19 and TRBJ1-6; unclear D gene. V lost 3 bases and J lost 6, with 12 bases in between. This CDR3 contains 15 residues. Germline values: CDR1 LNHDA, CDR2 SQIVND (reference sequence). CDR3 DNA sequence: TGTGCCAGTAGTATGGCAGGACTGAGTAATTCACCCCTCCACTTT. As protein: CASSMAGLSNSPLHF.

Here the CDR3 DNA reads TGTGCCAGCAGCTCGGGTTTTGGCACAGATACGCAGTATTTT. Translation gives CASSSGFGTDTQYF. This chain uses TRBV7-2 with TRBJ2-3, with no clear D. Germline loops: CDR1 SGHTA, CDR2 FQGNSA. The CDR3 length is 14 residues. The V end was cut by 4 bases, the J end by 1 base, with 9 bases between.

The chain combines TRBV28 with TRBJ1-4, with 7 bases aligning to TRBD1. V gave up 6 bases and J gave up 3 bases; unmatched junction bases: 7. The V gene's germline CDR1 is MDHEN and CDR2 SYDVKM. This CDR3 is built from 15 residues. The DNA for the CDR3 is TGTGCCAGCAGAGCGAGGGGGCAGGCTAATGAAAAACTGTTTTTT. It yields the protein CASRARGQANEKLFF.

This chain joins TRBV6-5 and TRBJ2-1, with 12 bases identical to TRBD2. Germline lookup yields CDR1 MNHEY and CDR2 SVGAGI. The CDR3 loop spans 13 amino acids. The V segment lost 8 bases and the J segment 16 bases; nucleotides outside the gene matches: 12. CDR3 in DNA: TGTGCCAGCGCCGACGCCCGGACTAGCGGGGTTTTCTTC. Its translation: CASADARTSGVFF.

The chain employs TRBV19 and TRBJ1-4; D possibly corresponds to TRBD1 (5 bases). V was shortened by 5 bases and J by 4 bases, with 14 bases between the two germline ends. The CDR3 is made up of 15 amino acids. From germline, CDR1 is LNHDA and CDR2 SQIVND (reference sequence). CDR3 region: CASSQGVSSNEKLFF. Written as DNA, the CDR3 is TGTGCCAGTAGTCAAGGGGTTTCGAGTAATGAAAAACTGTTTTTT.

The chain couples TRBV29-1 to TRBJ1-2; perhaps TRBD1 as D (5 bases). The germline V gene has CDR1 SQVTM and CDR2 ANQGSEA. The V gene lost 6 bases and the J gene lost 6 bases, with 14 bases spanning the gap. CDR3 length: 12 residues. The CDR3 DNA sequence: TGCAGCGTGCTGGGGGAGGCTGATGGCTACACCTTC. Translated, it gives CSVLGEADGYTF.

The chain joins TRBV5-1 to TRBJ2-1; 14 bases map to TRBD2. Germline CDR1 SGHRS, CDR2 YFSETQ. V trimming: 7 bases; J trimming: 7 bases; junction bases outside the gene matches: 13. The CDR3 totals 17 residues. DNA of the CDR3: TGCGCCAGCGCCCCGGGACTAGCGGGGGCCCCGTGGAATGAGCAGTTCTTC. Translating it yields CASAPGLAGAPWNEQFF. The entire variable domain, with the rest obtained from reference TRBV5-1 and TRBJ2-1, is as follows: KAGVTQTPRYLIKTRGQQVTLSCSPISGHRSVSWYQQTPGQGLQFLFEYFSETQRNKGNFPGRFSGRQFSNSRSEMNVSTLELGDSALYLCASAPGLAGAPWNEQFFGPGTRLTVL.

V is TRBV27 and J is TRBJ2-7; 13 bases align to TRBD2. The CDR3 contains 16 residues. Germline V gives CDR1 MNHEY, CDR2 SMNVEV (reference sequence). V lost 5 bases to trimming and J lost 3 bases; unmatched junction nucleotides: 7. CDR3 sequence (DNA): TGTGCCAGCAGTCCCCTACTAGCGGGGGGGTACTACGAGCAGTACGTC. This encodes CASSPLLAGGYYEQYV.

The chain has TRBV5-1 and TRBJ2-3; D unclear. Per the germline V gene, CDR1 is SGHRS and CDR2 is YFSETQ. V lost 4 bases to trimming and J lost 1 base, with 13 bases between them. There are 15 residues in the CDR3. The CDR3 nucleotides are TGCGCCAGCAGCCGAGGCCGTTGGGGCACAGATACGCAGTATTTT. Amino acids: CASSRGRWGTDTQYF.

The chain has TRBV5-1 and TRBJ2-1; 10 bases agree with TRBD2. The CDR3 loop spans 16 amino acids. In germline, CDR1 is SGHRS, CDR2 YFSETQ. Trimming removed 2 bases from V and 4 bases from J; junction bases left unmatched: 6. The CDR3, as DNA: TGCGCCAGCAGCTTTTTTACTAGCGGGGCGTACAATGAGCAGTTCTTC. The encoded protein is CASSFFTSGAYNEQFF. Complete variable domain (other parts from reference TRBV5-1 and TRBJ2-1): KAGVTQTPRYLIKTRGQQVTLSCSPISGHRSVSWYQQTPGQGLQFLFEYFSETQRNKGNFPGRFSGRQFSNSRSEMNVSTLELGDSALYLCASSFFTSGAYNEQFFGPGTRLTVL.

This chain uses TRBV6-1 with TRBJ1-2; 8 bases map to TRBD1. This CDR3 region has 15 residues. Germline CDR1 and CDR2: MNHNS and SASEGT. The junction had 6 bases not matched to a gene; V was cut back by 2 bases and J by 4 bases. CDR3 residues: CASSETRGRSYGYTF. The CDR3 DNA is TGTGCCAGCAGTGAAACCAGGGGGCGAAGCTATGGCTACACCTTC.

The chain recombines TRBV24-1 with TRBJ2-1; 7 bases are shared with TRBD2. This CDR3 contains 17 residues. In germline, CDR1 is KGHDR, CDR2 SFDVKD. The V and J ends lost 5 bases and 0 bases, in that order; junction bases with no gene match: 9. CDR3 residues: CATSAPGPGGSYNEQFF. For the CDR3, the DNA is TGTGCCACCAGTGCCCCTGGTCCGGGGGGCTCCTACAATGAGCAGTTCTTC.

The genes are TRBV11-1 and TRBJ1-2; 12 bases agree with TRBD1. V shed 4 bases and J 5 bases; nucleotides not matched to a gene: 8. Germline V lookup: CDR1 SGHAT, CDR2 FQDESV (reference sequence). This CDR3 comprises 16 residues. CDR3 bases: TGTGCCAGCAGCTCGGGACAGGGGGCGATTGGATATGGCTACACCTTC. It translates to CASSSGQGAIGYGYTF.

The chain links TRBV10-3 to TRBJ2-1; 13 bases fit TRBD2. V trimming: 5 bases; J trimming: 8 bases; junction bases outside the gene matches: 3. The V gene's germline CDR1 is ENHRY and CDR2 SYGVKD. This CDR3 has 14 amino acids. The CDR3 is CAISTSGGADEQFF. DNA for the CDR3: TGTGCCATCAGTACTAGCGGGGGGGCGGATGAGCAGTTCTTC.

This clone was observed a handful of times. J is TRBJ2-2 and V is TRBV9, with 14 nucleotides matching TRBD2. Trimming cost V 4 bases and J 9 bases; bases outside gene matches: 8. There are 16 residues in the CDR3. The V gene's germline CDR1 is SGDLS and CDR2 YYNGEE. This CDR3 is CASSYGLAGGSRELFF. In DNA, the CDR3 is TGTGCCAGCAGCTATGGACTAGCGGGGGGTTCTAGGGAGCTGTTTTTT. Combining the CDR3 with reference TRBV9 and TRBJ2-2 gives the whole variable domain DSGVTQTPKHLITATGQRVTLRCSPRSGDLSVYWYQQSLDQGLQFLIQYYNGEERAKGNILERFSAQQFPDLHSELNLSSLELGDSALYFCASSYGLAGGSRELFFGEGSRLTVL.

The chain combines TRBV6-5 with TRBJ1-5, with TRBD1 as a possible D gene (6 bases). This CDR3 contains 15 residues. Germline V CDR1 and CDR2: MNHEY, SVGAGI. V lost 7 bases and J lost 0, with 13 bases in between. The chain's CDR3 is CASITGIHSNQPQHF. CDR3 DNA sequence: TGTGCCAGCATCACAGGGATTCATAGCAATCAGCCCCAGCATTTT.

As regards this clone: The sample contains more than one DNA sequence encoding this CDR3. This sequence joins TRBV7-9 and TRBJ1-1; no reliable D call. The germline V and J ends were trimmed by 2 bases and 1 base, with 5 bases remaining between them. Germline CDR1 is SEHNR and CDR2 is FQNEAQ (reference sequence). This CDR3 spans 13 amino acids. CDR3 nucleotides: TGTGCCAGCAGCTTATCCGGGAACACTGAAGCTTTCTTT. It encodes CASSLSGNTEAFF.

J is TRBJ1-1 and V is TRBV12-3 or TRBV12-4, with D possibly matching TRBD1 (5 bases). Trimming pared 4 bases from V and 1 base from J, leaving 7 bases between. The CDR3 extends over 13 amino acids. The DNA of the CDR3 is TGTGCCAGCAGTTGGGGCAGGAACACTGAAGCTTTCTTT. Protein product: CASSWGRNTEAFF.

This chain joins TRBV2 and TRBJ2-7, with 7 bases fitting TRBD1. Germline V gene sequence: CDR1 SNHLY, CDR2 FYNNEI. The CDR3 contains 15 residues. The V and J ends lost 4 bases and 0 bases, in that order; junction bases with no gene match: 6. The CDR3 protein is CASSGGTVSSYEQYV. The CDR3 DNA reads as TGTGCCAGCAGTGGAGGGACAGTGAGCTCCTACGAGCAGTACGTC.

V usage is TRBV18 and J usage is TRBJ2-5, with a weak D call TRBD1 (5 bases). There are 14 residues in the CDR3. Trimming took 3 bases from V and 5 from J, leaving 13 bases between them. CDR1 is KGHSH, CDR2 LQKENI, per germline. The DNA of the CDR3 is TGTGCCAGCTCACCGGCAGGGATAGAGGAGACCCAGTACTTC. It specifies CASSPAGIEETQYF.

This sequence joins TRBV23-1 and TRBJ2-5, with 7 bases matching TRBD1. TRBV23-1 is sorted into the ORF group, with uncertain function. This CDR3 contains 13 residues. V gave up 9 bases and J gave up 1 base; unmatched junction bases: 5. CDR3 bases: TGCGCCAGAAACCGGGACAGCCAAGAGACCCAGTACTTC. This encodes CARNRDSQETQYF.